This TCR beta chain was found in a study of PD-1 blockade in classical Hodgkin lymphoma. Trimming left V 2 bases short and J 8 bases short, with 14 bases between. Germline-derived CDR1 and CDR2 are SGHRS and YFSETQ. The CDR3 is 15 residues long. Relapses following autologous stem cell transplantation were seen in all patients, with brentuximab vedotin exposure varying. Profiling relied on immunoSEQ multiplex PCR, and the TCRdb table lists in-frame clones only, not all of them. The top ten hold approximately 25% of the sample, which has about 12,000 clones, roughly 77% seen once. The source is a human donor with classical Hodgkin lymphoma. The source material was peripheral blood mononuclear cells (PBMCs), sampled at baseline. The V call is TRBV5-1, the J call TRBJ1-6; possibly TRBD1 for D (6 bases). This chain's CDR3 is CASSLRLQGDSPLHF. The CDR3 bases are TGCGCCAGCAGCTTACGATTACAGGGAGATTCACCCCTCCACTTT.